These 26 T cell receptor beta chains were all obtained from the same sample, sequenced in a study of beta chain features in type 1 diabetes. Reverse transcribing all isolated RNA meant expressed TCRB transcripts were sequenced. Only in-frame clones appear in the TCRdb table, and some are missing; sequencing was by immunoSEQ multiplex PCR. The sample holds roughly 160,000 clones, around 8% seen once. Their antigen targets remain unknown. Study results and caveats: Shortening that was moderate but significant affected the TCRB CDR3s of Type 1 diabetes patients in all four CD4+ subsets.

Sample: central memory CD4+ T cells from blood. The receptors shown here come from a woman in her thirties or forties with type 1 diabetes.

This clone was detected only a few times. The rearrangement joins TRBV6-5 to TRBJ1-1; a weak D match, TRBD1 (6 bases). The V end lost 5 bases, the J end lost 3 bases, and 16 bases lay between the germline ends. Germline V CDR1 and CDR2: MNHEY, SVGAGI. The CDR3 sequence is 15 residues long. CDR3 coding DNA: TGTGCCAGCAGTCAAGGACAGAGAGGAGACACTGAAGCTTTCTTT. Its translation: CASSQGQRGDTEAFF.

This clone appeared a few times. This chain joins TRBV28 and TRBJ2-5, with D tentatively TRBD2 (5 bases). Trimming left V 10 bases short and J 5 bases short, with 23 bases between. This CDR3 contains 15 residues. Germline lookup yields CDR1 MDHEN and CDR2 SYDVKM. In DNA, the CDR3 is TGTGCCACCTACCCCGCGGGTGGCGCTTGGGAGACCCAGTACTTC. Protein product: CATYPAGGAWETQYF. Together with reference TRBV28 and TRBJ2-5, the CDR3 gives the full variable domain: DVKVTQSSRYLVKRTGEKVFLECVQDMDHENMFWYRQDPGLGLRLIYFSYDVKMKEKGDIPEGYSVSREKKERFSLILESASTNQTSMYLCATYPAGGAWETQYFGPGTRLLVL.

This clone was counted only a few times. CDR3 amino acids: CASSSGTGRYEQYF. The DNA of the CDR3 is TGCGCCAGCAGCTCCGGGACAGGGCGGTACGAGCAGTACTTC. The chain employs TRBV5-1 and TRBJ2-7, with 9 bases lining up with TRBD1. In germline, CDR1 is SGHRS, CDR2 YFSETQ. Trimming removed 3 bases from V and 4 bases from J; junction bases left unmatched: 5. The CDR3 sequence is 14 residues long.

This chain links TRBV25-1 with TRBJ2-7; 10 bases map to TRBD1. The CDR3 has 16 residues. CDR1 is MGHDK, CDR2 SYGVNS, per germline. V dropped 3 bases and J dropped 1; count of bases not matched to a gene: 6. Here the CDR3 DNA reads TGTGCCAGCAGTGATCCGAGGGACAGGGGTTCCTACGAGCAGTACTTC. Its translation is CASSDPRDRGSYEQYF.

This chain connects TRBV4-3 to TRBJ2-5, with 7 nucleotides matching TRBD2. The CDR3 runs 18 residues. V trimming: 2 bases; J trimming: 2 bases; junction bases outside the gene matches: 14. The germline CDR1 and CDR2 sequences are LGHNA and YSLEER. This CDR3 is CASSQSGDSSGHQETQYF. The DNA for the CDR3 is TGCGCCAGCAGCCAATCCGGTGACTCTAGCGGTCATCAAGAGACCCAGTACTTC.

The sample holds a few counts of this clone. The CDR3, as DNA: TGTGCCAGTACTTCCGGACAGGGCATCGGGAGACTGTTTTTT. Protein product: CASTSGQGIGRLFF. J is TRBJ1-4 and V is TRBV19; 8 bases match TRBD1. The CDR3 has 14 residues. J lost 13 bases, V lost 7 bases, and 14 bases had no gene match. Per the germline V gene, CDR1 is LNHDA and CDR2 is SQIVND (reference sequence). Full variable domain (missing parts from reference TRBV19 and TRBJ1-4): DGGITQSPKYLFRKEGQNVTLSCEQNLNHDAMYWYRQDPGQGLRLIYYSQIVNDFQKGDIAEGYSVSREKKESFPLTVTSAQKNPTAFYLCASTSGQGIGRLFFGSGTQLSVL.

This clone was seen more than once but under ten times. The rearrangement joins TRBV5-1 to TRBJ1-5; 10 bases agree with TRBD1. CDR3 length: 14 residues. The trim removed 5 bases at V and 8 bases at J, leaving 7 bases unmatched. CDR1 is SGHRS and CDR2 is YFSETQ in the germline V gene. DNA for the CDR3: TGCGCCAGCAGTTCCGGACAGGGGGAAGAGCCCCAGCATTTT. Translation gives CASSSGQGEEPQHF.

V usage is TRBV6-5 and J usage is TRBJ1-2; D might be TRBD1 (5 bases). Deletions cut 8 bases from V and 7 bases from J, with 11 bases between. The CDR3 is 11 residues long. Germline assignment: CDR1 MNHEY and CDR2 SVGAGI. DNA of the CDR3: TGTGCCAGCCTGGGGGGTCCTGGCTACACCTTC. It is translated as CASLGGPGYTF.

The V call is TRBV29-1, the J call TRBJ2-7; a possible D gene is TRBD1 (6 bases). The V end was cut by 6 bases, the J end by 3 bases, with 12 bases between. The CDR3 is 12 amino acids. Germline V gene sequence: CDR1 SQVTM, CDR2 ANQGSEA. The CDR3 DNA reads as TGCAGCGTGACTACAGGGAACTACGAGCAGTACTTC. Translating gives CSVTTGNYEQYF.

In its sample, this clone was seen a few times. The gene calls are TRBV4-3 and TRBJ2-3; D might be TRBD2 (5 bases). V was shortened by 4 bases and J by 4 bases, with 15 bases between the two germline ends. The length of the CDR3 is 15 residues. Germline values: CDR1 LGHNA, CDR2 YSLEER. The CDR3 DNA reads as TGCGCCAGCAGCCTCAGCCACCAGGAGGCAGATACGCAGTATTTT. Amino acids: CASSLSHQEADTQYF.

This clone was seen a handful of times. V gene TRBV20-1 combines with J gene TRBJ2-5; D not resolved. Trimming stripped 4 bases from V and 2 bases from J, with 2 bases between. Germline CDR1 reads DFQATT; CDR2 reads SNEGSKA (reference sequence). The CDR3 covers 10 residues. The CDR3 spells CSATQETQYF. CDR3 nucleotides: TGCAGTGCTACACAAGAGACCCAGTACTTC.

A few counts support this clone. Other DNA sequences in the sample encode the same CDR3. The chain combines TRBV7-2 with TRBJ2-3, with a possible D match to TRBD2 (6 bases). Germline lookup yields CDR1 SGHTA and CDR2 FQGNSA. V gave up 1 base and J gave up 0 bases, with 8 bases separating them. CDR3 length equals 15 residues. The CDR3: CASSLGGTSTDTQYF. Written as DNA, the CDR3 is TGTGCCAGCAGCTTAGGGGGGACTAGCACAGATACGCAGTATTTT.

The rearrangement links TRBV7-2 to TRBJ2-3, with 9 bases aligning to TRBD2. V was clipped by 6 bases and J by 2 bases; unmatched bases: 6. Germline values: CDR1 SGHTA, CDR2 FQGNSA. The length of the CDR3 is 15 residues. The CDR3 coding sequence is TGTGCCAGCAGACAAAGCGGGGGGATCACAGATACGCAGTATTTT. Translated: CASRQSGGITDTQYF.

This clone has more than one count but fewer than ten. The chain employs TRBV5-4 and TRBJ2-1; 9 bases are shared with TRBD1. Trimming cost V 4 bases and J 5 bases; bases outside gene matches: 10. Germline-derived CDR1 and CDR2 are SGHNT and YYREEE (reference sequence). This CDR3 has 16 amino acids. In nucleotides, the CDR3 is TGTGCCAGCAGCGCTTCCGGGACAGGGTTCAACAATGAGCAGTTCTTC. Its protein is CASSASGTGFNNEQFF. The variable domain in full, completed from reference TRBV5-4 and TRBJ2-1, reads ETGVTQSPTHLIKTRGQQVTLRCSSQSGHNTVSWYQQALGQGPQFIFQYYREEENGRGNFPPRFSGLQFPNYSSELNVNALELDDSALYLCASSASGTGFNNEQFFGPGTRLTVL.

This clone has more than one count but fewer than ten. The CDR3 DNA follows: TGTGCCAGCAGCCCTCGACAGGGTGGGCTGGAGACCCAGTACTTC. The encoded protein is CASSPRQGGLETQYF. The V gene is TRBV11-2, the J gene TRBJ2-5, with 7 bases lining up with TRBD1. There are 15 residues in the CDR3. With 5 bases clipped from V and 5 bases from J, the junction kept 11 bases outside the gene matches. Germline CDR1 SGHAT, CDR2 FQNNGV.

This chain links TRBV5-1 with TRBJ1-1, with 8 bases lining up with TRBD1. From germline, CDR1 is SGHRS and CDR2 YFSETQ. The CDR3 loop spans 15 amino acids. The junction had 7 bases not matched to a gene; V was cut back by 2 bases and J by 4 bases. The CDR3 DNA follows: TGCGCCAGCAGCTTTTCGACAGGGGAAGGCACTGAAGCTTTCTTT. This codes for CASSFSTGEGTEAFF.

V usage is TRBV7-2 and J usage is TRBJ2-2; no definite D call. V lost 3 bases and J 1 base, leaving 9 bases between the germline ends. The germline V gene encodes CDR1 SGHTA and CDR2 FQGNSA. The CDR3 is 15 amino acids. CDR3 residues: CASSFTNRNTGELFF. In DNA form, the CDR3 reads TGTGCCAGCAGCTTCACCAACAGGAACACCGGGGAGCTGTTTTTT. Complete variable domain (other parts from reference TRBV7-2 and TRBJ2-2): GAGVSQSPSNKVTEKGKDVELRCDPISGHTALYWYRQSLGQGLEFLIYFQGNSAPDKSGLPSDRFSAERTGGSVSTLTIQRTQQEDSAVYLCASSFTNRNTGELFFGEGSRLTVL.

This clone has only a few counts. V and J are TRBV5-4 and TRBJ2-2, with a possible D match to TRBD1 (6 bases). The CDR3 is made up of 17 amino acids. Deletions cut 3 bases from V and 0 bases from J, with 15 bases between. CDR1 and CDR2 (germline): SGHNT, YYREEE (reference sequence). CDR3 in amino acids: CASSSGTTFSNTGELFF. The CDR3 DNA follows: TGTGCCAGCAGCTCCGGGACAACCTTCTCGAACACCGGGGAGCTGTTTTTT.

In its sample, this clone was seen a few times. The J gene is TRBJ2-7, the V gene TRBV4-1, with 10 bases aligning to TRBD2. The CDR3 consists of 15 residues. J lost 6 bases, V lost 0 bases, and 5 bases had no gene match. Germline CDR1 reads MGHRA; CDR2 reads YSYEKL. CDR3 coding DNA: TGCGCCAGCAGCCAAGAAGTAGCGGGAGGACGCGAGCAGTACTTC. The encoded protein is CASSQEVAGGREQYF.

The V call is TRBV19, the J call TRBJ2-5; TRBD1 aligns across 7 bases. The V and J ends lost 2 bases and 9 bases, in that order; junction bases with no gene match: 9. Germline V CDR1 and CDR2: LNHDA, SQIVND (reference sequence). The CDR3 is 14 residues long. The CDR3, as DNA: TGTGCCAGTAGTATAATAGGACAGGACGGAGCCCAGTACTTC. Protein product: CASSIIGQDGAQYF.

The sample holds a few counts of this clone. CDR3 DNA: TGTGCCAGTAGTACAACCTTACGGGAGACCCAGTACTTC. Translated: CASSTTLRETQYF. The chain employs TRBV19 and TRBJ2-5; no clear D gene. CDR3 length: 13 amino acids. Trimming cost V 4 bases and J 5 bases, with 11 bases left between them. Germline V gives CDR1 LNHDA, CDR2 SQIVND (reference sequence).

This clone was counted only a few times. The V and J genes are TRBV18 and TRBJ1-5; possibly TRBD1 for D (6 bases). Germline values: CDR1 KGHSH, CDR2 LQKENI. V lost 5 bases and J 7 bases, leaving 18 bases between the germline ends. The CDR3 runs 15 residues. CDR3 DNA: TGTGCCAGCTCAACGGGTACAGGGTTTTTACAGCCCCAGCATTTT. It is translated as CASSTGTGFLQPQHF. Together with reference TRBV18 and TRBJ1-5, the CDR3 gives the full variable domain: NAGVMQNPRHLVRRRGQEARLRCSPMKGHSHVYWYRQLPEEGLKFMVYLQKENIIDESGMPKERFSAEFPKEGPSILRIQQVVRGDSAAYFCASSTGTGFLQPQHFGDGTRLSIL.

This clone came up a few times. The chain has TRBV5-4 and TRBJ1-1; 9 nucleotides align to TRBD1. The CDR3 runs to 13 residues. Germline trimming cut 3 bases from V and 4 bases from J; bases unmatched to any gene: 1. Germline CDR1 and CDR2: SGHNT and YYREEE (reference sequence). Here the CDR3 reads CASSSDRGTEAFF. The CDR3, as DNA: TGTGCCAGCAGCTCGGACAGGGGCACTGAAGCTTTCTTT.

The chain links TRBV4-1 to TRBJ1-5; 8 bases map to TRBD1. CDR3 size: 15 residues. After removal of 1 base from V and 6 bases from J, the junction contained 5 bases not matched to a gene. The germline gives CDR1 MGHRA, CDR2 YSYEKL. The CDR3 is CASSQGQGASQPQHF. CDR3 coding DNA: TGCGCCAGCAGCCAAGGCCAGGGGGCTAGTCAGCCCCAGCATTTT.

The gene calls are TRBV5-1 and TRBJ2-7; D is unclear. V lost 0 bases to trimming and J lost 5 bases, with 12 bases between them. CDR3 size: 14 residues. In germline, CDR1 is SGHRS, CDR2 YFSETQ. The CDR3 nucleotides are TGCGCCAGCAGCTTGGATCCCAGGTCGGACGAGCAGTACTTC. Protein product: CASSLDPRSDEQYF.

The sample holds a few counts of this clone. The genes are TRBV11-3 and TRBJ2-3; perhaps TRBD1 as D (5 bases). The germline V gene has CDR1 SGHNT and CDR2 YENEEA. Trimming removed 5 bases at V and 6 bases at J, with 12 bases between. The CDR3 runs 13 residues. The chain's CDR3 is CASSGGARDTQYF. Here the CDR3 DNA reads TGTGCCAGCAGCGGTGGGGCCAGGGATACGCAGTATTTT.